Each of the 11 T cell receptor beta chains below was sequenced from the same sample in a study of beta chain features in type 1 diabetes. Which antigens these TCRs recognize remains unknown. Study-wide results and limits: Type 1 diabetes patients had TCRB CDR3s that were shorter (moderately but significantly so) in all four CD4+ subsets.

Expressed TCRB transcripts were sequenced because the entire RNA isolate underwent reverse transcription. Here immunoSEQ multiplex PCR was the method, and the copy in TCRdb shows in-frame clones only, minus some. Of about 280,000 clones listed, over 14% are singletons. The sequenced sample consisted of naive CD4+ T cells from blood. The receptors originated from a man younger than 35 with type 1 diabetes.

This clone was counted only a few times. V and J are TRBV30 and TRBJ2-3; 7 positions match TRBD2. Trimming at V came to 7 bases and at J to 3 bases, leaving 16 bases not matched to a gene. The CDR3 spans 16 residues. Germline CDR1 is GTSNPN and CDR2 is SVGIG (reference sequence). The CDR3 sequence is CASRVGVSGATDTQYF. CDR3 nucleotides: TGTGCCTCCCGTGTGGGGGTGAGCGGGGCAACAGATACGCAGTATTTT. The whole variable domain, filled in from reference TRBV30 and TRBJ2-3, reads SQTIHQWPATLVQPVGSPLSLECTVEGTSNPNLYWYRQAAGRGLQLLFYSVGIGQISSEVPQNLSASRPQDRQFILSSKKLLLSDSGFYLCASRVGVSGATDTQYFGPGTRLTVL.

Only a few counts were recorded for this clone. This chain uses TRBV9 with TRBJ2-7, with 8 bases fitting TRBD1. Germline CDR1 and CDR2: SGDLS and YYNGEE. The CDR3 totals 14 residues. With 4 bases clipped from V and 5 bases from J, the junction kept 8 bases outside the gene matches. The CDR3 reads CASSPRTGSNEQYF. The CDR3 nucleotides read TGTGCCAGCAGCCCCCGGACAGGGAGTAACGAGCAGTACTTC. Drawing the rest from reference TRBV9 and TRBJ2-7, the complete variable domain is DSGVTQTPKHLITATGQRVTLRCSPRSGDLSVYWYQQSLDQGLQFLIQYYNGEERAKGNILERFSAQQFPDLHSELNLSSLELGDSALYFCASSPRTGSNEQYFGPGTRLTVT.

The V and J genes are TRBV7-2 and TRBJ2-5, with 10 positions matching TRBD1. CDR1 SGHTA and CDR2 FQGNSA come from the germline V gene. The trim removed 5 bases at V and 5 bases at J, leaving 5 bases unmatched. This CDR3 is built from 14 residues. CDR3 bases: TGTGCCAGCAGCGTAGACAGGGGGCGGGAGACCCAGTACTTC. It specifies CASSVDRGRETQYF.

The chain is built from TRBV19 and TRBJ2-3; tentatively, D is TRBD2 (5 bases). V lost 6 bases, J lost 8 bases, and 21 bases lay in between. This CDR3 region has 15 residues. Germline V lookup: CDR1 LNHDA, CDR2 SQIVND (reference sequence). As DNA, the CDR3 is TGTGCCAGTAGACCCTGGGGTGAGGGTTCAGGTACGCAGTATTTT. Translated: CASRPWGEGSGTQYF.

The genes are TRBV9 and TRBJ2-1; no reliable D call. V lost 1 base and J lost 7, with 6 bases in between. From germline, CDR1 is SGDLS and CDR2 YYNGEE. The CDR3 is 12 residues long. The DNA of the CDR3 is TGTGCCAGCAGCGTAATACGGAATGAGCAGTTCTTC. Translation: CASSVIRNEQFF. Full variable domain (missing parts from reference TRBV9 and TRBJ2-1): DSGVTQTPKHLITATGQRVTLRCSPRSGDLSVYWYQQSLDQGLQFLIQYYNGEERAKGNILERFSAQQFPDLHSELNLSSLELGDSALYFCASSVIRNEQFFGPGTRLTVL.

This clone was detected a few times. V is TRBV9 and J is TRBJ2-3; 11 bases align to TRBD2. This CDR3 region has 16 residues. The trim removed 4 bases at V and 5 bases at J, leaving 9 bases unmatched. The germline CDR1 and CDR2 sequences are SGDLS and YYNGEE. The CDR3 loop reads CASSTRLAGRKDTQYF. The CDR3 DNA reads TGTGCCAGCAGCACCAGACTAGCGGGGCGGAAAGATACGCAGTATTTT.

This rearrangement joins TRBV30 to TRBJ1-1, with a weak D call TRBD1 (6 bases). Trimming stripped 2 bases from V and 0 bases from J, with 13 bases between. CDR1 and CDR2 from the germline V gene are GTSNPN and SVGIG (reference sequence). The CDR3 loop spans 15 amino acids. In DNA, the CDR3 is TGTGCCTGGAGTCAAACAGGGTTGCTGAACACTGAAGCTTTCTTT. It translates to CAWSQTGLLNTEAFF.

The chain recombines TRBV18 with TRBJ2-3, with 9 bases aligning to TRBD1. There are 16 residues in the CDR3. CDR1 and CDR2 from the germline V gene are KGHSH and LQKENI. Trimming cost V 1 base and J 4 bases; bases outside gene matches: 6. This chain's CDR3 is CASSPRIGTGPDTQYF. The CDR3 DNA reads TGTGCCAGCTCACCACGAATTGGGACAGGGCCAGATACGCAGTATTTT.

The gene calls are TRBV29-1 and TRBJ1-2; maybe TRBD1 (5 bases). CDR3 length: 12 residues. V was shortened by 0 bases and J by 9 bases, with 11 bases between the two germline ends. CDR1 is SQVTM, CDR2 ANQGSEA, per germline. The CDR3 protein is CSVEDVRGSYTF. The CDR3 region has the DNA TGCAGCGTTGAAGATGTTAGGGGAAGCTACACCTTC.

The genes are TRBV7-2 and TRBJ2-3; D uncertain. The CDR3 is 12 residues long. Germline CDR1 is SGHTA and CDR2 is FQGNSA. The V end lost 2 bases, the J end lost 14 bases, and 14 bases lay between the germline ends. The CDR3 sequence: CASSLMAGRRYF. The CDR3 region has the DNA TGTGCCAGCAGCTTAATGGCAGGTCGTAGGTATTTT.

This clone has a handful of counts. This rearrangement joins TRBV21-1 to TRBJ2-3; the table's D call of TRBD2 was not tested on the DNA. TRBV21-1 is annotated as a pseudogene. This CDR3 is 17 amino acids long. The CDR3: CASNMPRAESSTDTQYF. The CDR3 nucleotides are TGTGCCAGCAATATGCCGAGGGCAGAATCTAGCACAGATACGCAGTATTTT.